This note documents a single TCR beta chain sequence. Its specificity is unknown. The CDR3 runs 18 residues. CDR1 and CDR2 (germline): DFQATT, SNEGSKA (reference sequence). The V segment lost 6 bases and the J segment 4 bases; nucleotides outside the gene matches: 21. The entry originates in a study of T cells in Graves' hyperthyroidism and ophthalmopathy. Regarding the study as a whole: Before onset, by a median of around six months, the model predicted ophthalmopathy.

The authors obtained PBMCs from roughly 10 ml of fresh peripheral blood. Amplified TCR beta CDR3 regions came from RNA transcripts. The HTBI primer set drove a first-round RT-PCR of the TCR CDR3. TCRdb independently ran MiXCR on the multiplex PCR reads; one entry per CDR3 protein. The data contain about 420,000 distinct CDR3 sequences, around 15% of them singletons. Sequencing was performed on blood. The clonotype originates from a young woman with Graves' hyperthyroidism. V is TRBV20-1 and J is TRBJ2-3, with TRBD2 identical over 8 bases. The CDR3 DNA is TGCAGTGCCGACTCCAGACTAGCTCGGGAGGGGAATCCAGATACGCAGTATTTT. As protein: CSADSRLAREGNPDTQYF.